Below, 9 T cell receptor beta chains from the same sample are listed, as sequenced in a study of T cell responses to AZD1222 COVID-19 vaccine. Some clones are missing from TCRdb's copy, which holds only in-frame ones; the method was immunoSEQ multiplex PCR. The repertoire consists of about 120,000 clones, with approximately 85% occurring once and the leading ten covering over 8%. The sequencing used peripheral blood, collected on day 0 of AZD1222 vaccination. These TCRs come from an adult in good health.

The CDR3 DNA is TGTGCCACCACAGGGGCGGGCACAGATACGCAGTATTTT. This encodes CATTGAGTDTQYF. The chain couples TRBV28 to TRBJ2-3, with TRBD1 matching over 7 bases. The V gene end was trimmed by 10 bases and the J gene end by 1 base; junction bases not matched to a gene: 5. The CDR3 extends over 13 amino acids. Germline V CDR1 and CDR2: MDHEN, SYDVKM.

The gene calls are TRBV10-3 and TRBJ1-2, with 11 bases fitting TRBD1. CDR3 size: 15 residues. V lost 0 bases to trimming and J lost 6 bases; unmatched junction nucleotides: 3. Per germline, CDR1 ENHRY and CDR2 SYGVKD. CDR3 sequence: CAISESGQGGDGYTF. CDR3 nucleotides: TGTGCCATCAGTGAGTCGGGACAGGGGGGCGATGGCTACACCTTC.

The genes are TRBV19 and TRBJ2-7, with 9 bases lining up with TRBD1. V lost 4 bases to trimming and J lost 5 bases; unmatched junction nucleotides: 9. Germline V gene sequence: CDR1 LNHDA, CDR2 SQIVND (reference sequence). The CDR3 runs to 15 residues. The CDR3 DNA sequence: TGTGCCAGTAGTAACCGGGACAGGGCCACTCACGAGCAGTACTTC. This translates into CASSNRDRATHEQYF.

V gene TRBV4-1 combines with J gene TRBJ1-2; tentatively, D is TRBD1 (5 bases). The CDR3 has 14 residues. V lost 0 bases and J 4 bases, leaving 9 bases between the germline ends. CDR1 is MGHRA and CDR2 is YSYEKL in the germline V gene. CDR3 sequence (DNA): TGCGCCAGCAGCCAAGAACCTGGGGGCTATGGCTACACCTTC. It is translated as CASSQEPGGYGYTF.

The gene calls are TRBV19 and TRBJ1-2; TRBD1 might be the D (6 bases). The V gene lost 7 bases and the J gene lost 6 bases, with 18 bases spanning the gap. CDR3 length: 14 residues. CDR1 and CDR2 (germline): LNHDA, SQIVND (reference sequence). The CDR3 nucleotides read TGTGCCAGTACCTCAAGGTCCAGGGGAAATGGCTACACCTTC. Its translation: CASTSRSRGNGYTF.

This CDR3 reads CASSQEAGLNSWFF. The CDR3, as DNA: TGCGCCAGCAGCCAAGAGGCAGGGTTAAACTCGTGGTTCTTC. The V call is TRBV4-3, the J call TRBJ2-1, with a tentative D call TRBD1 (5 bases). The CDR3 is made up of 14 amino acids. V lost 0 bases, J lost 15 bases, and 18 bases lay in between. Germline V gene data show CDR1 as LGHNA and CDR2 as YSLEER.

The chain carries TRBV11-2 and TRBJ2-5; D assignment may be TRBD1 or TRBD2 (5 bases each). Germline lookup yields CDR1 SGHAT and CDR2 FQNNGV. V lost 3 bases and J 4 bases, leaving 12 bases between the germline ends. The CDR3 has 14 amino acids. This CDR3 is CASSFSGTIETQYF. The CDR3 DNA sequence: TGTGCCAGCAGCTTTTCCGGGACCATAGAGACCCAGTACTTC.

The rearrangement uses TRBV5-5 and TRBJ2-7; the D gene could be TRBD1 or TRBD2 (6 bases each). Germline CDR1 reads SGHKS; CDR2 reads YYEKEE (reference sequence). The V end lost 4 bases, the J end lost 7 bases, and 15 bases lay between the germline ends. This CDR3 region has 13 residues. The CDR3 loop reads CASSTTTGGEQYF. In nucleotides, the CDR3 is TGTGCCAGCAGCACGACGACAGGAGGGGAGCAGTACTTC.

This sequence joins TRBV11-2 and TRBJ2-7; D perhaps matches TRBD2 (6 bases). Trimming left V 2 bases short and J 6 bases short, with 23 bases between. Germline assignment: CDR1 SGHAT and CDR2 FQNNGV. The CDR3 contains 17 residues. The CDR3 DNA follows: TGTGCCAGCAGCTTACTGGTCGGGAGTCAAACTCTCGCCGAGCAGTACTTC. As protein: CASSLLVGSQTLAEQYF.